The source of this T cell receptor (beta chain) is a study of OX40 agonist ivuxolimab in advanced cancers. The overall study: Anti-PD-1, anti-PD-L1 or anti-CTLA-4 therapy given earlier was allowed, and 40% had some.

A note on this clone: The antigen is unknown.

Profiling relied on immunoSEQ multiplex PCR, and the TCRdb table lists in-frame clones only, not all of them. The profile shows about 130,000 clones, roughly 91% of them singletons. Notes on the study in general: In general, CD8+ T cells held more expanded clones than CD4+ did, on average.

This receptor was obtained from an adult with an advanced solid tumor such as melanoma, head and neck, liver or kidney cancer. This sample comprised CD4+ or CD8+ T cells sorted from blood, obtained in a trial of the OX40 agonist ivuxolimab.

This chain's CDR3 is CATSIRQGLYEQYF. CDR3 DNA sequence: TGTGCCACCAGCATCCGACAGGGACTCTACGAGCAGTACTTC. This chain links TRBV15 with TRBJ2-7; weak D call: TRBD1 (7 bases). Trimming pared 4 bases from V and 3 bases from J, leaving 13 bases between. Germline CDR1 and CDR2: LNHNV and YYDKDF (reference sequence). The CDR3 spans 14 residues.